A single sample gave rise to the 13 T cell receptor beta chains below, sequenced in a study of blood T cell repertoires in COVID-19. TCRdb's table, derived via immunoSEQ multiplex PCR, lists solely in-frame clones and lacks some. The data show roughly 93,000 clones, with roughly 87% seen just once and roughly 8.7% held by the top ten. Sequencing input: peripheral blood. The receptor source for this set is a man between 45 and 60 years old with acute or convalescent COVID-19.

In DNA form, the CDR3 reads TGTGCCAGCAGGGGACAGGGAAACTATGGCTACACCTTC. As protein: CASRGQGNYGYTF. The chain combines TRBV6-5 with TRBJ1-2, with 9 bases matching TRBD1. J gave up 2 bases and V 6 bases, and 1 base lay outside the gene matches. This CDR3 comprises 13 residues. The V gene's germline CDR1 is MNHEY and CDR2 SVGAGI.

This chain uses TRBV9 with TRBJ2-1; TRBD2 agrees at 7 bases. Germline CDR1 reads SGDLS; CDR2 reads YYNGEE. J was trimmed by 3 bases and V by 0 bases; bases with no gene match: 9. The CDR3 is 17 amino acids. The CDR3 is CASSVVPAGQGYNEQFF. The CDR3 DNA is TGTGCCAGCAGCGTAGTCCCAGCGGGGCAGGGCTACAATGAGCAGTTCTTC.

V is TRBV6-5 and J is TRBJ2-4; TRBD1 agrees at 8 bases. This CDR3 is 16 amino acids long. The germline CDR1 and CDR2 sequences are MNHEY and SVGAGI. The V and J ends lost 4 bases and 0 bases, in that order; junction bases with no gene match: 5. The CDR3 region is CASSFGTGLAKNIQYF. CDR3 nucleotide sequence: TGTGCCAGCAGTTTTGGGACAGGTCTAGCCAAAAACATTCAGTACTTC.

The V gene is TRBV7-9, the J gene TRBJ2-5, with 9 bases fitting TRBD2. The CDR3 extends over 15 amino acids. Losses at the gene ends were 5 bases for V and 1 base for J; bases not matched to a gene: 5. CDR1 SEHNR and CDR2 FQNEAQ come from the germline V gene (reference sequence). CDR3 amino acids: CASSTWTSAQETQYF. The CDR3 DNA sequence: TGTGCCAGCAGCACATGGACTAGCGCCCAAGAGACCCAGTACTTC. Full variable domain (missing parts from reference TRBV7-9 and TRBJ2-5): DTGVSQNPRHKITKRGQNVTFRCDPISEHNRLYWYRQTLGQGPEFLTYFQNEAQLEKSRLLSDRFSAERPKGSFSTLEIQRTEQGDSAMYLCASSTWTSAQETQYFGPGTRLLVL.

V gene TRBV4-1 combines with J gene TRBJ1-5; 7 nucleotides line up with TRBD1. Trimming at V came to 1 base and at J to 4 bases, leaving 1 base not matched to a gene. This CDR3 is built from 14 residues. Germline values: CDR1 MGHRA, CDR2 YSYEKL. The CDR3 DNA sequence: TGCGCCAGCAGCCAAGCGGACAGGAATCAGCCCCAGCATTTT. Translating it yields CASSQADRNQPQHF.

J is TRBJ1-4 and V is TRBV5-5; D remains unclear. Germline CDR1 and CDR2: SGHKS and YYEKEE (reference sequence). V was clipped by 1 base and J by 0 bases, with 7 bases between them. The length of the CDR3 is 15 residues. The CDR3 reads CASSLSAATNEKLFF. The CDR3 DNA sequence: TGTGCCAGCAGCTTGTCCGCGGCAACTAATGAAAAACTGTTTTTT.

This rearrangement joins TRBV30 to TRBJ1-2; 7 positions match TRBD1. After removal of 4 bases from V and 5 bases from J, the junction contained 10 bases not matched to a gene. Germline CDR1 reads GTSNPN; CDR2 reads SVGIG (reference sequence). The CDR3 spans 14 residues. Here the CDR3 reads CAWNRDRALYGYTF. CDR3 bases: TGTGCCTGGAATCGGGACAGAGCTCTGTATGGCTACACCTTC.

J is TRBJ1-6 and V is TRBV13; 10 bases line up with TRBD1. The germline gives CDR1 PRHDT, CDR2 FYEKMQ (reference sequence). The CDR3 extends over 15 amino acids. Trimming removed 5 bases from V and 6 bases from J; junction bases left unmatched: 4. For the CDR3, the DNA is TGTGCCAGCAGCCGAGGGACAGGGGTTAATTCACCCCTCCACTTT. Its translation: CASSRGTGVNSPLHF.

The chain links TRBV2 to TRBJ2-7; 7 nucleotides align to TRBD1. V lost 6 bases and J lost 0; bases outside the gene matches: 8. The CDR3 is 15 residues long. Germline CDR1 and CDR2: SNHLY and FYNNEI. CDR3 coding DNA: TGTGCCAGCAGCGCAGACAGGGCGAGCTCCTACGAGCAGTACTTC. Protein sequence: CASSADRASSYEQYF.

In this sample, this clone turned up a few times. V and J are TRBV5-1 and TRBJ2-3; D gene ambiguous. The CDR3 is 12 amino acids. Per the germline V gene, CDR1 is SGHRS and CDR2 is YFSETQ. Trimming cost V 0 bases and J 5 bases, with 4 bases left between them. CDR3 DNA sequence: TGCGCCAGCAGCTTGGGAGTAGATACGCAGTATTTT. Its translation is CASSLGVDTQYF.

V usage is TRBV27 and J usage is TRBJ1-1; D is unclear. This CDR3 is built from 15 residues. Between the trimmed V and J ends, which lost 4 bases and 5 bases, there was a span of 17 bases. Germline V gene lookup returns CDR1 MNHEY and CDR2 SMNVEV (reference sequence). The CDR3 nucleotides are TGTGCCAGCAGTTCTCTCCCCGGGGTTAGAACTGAAGCTTTCTTT. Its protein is CASSSLPGVRTEAFF.

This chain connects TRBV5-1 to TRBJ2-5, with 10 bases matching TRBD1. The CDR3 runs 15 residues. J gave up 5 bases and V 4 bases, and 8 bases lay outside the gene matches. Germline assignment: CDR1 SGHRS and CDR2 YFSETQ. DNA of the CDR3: TGCGCCAGCAGCACCACGACAGGGGGCATGGAGACCCAGTACTTC. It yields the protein CASSTTTGGMETQYF.

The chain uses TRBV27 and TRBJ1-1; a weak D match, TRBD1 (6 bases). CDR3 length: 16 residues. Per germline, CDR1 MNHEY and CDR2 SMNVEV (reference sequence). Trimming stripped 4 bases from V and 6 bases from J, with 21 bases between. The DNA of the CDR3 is TGTGCCAGCAGTTCAAAAAACCGCGACAGGCGGGCTGAAGCTTTCTTT. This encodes CASSSKNRDRRAEAFF.